The source of this T cell receptor beta chain is a study of neoadjuvant anti-PD-1 for oral cavity cancer. V shed 1 base and J shed 5 bases, with 10 bases lying between them. The CDR3 contains 14 residues. The V gene's germline CDR1 is SGHNT and CDR2 YENEEA. Tumor libraries mostly used about 5.1 ug genomic DNA, two replicates each. Sequencing used immunoSEQ multiplex PCR; TCRdb keeps in-frame clones, though not all of them. The profile shows more than 7,500 clones, about half of them singletons. Patients were newly diagnosed with stage II-IVA oral cavity squamous cell carcinoma without prior systemic or radiation treatment. These oral cavity squamous cell carcinomas were HPV-negative and locally advanced.

This specimen was tumor tissue, taken before nivolumab (anti-PD-1) treatment. The clonotype originates from a person between 40 and 79 years old with oral cavity squamous cell carcinoma. The genes are TRBV11-3 and TRBJ2-3; D remains unclear. Written as DNA, the CDR3 is TGTGCCAGCAGCTTAGGGCAGGTAGGAGATACGCAGTATTTT. It encodes CASSLGQVGDTQYF. Looking up the rest from reference TRBV11-3 and TRBJ2-3 gives the full variable domain: EAGVVQSPRYKIIEKKQPVAFWCNPISGHNTLYWYLQNLGQGPELLIRYENEEAVDDSQLPKDRFSAERLKGVDSTLKIQPAELGDSAVYLCASSLGQVGDTQYFGPGTRLTVL.